This T cell receptor (beta chain) came from a study of graft-versus-host responses after intestinal transplantation (dated by TCRdb to the early 2020s). Broadly, across the study: Multivisceral, liver-intestinal, or isolated intestinal transplants were received by the recipients. A cohort of 24 intestinal transplant recipients, including one retransplant, was enrolled, and a few patients lacking pretransplant specimens were excluded. Samples from three later patients were sequenced in-house on an Illumina MiSeq with MiXCR processing rather than by the commercial service. Bulk TCR-beta CDR3 sequencing was used to track graft-versus-host and host-versus-graft alloreactive T cell clones in the graft, circulation and bone marrow after intestinal transplantation. A peak of at least 4% donor T cells among recipient peripheral blood mononuclear cells was the definition used for donor T cell macrochimerism. Alloreactive clones were identified by sequencing pre-transplant mixed lymphocyte reaction products and comparing them with unstimulated pre-transplant donor and recipient T cells. All recipients received anti-thymocyte globulin induction followed by maintenance tacrolimus and steroids for approximately 3 years.

To prepare the library, the immunoSEQ multiplex PCR assay was applied. High-throughput TCR-beta CDR3 sequencing of genomic DNA from most patients was performed by Adaptive Biotechnologies. Per the source publication's procedure: TCR sequencing data for over 15 patients were retrieved from Adaptive's ImmunoSEQ software; three other patients were processed with MiXCR and VDJtools. CDR3 nucleotide sequences shared between donor and recipient were removed because their origin could not be assigned. Alloreactive clones required at least 2-fold expansion over unstimulated cells and minimum CFSE-low frequency of 0.002% (template counts) or 0.001% (read counts). Clones were considered mappable if detected in sequenced pre-transplant spleen, lymph node, or MLR CFSE-low populations of the donor or recipient. Cumulative frequency of alloreactive clones was calculated as a percentage of all sequences weighted by copy number. Imported from immuneACCESS, the table was reduced by TCRdb to in-frame sequences with V and J called. These copies leave out some clones; in studies compared against another copy, an unresolved V gene accounts for under half, and the cause of the remainder is not known. That table furnishes V, J and clone size, whereas the DNA furnished D and trimming. The sample table lists approximately 58,000 clones, 70% to 90% of them with a count of one. Of the sample, roughly 1.5% falls within the top ten clones.

In the first month after transplant, blood samples were collected up to 4 times, and after that at least monthly when available. V was cut back by 5 bases and J by 9 bases, leaving a gap of 17 bases between them. The CDR3 sequence holds 15 residues, the cysteine and phenylalanine included. Solely the CDR3 DNA is kept, with 45 bases framed from the first base. The germline V gene (reference sequence) sets CDR1 to LNHDA and CDR2 to SQIVND. Overall study outcomes, separate from this receptor: Early after transplant, declines in HvG clones were associated with peak levels of circulating GvH clones. In patients with donor T cell macrochimerism, the allografts had high GvH to HvG T cell clonal ratios. The relatively low number and heterogeneity of intestinal transplant patients limited the conclusions. GvH clones were detected in recipient bone marrow, and some of these GvH clones were observed earlier in ileal mucosa or blood, consistent with an intestinal mucosal origin.

This clone appeared a few times. There is no known antigen for this receptor. Per-nucleotide qualities are absent, and no much larger clonotype sits a single base away. Sequenced material: PBMCs, taken 26 days after transplant. The V and J genes are TRBV19 and TRBJ1-6; TRBD1 is possibly the D segment (6 matching bases). The TCR sequence derives from a human patient who received an intestinal transplant, so some T cells may come from the graft donor. CDR3 sequence: CASSPSGGPRSPLHF. The DNA reads TGTGCCAGTAGTCCGTCCGGGGGGCCTCGTTCACCCCTCCACTTT.